This TCR beta chain stems from a study of T cell repertoires in cytomegalovirus infection. In the study overall: CMV epitopes, recently identified HLA-C-restricted and well-studied HLA-B-restricted, were used. Both CMV infection and a matching HLA type were indicated by public TCR beta signatures.

This clonotype has a handful of counts. Antigen unknown. The germline gives CDR1 MDHEN, CDR2 SYDVKM. V was clipped by 0 bases and J by 9 bases, with 12 bases between them. The CDR3 runs to 14 residues. The study's findings and limits: Carriers of CMV plus the relevant HLA were identified by cumulative public TCR beta family frequency.

TCRdb itself ran the reads through MiXCR, one entry per CDR3 protein. Here the sample spans around 430,000 distinct CDR3 sequences, about 42% being singletons. The chain uses TRBV28 and TRBJ1-3; tentatively, D is TRBD1 (5 bases). The source was cultured PBMCs, collected from culture after CMV antigen stimulation. The sequence derives from a human donor in good health (CMV status not recorded). Some clones in this sample may be carry-over from other donors' samples. This chain's CDR3 is CASSLWDRGGTIYF. The CDR3 bases are TGTGCCAGCAGTTTATGGGACCGGGGGGGCACCATATATTTT.